Following are 20 T cell receptor beta chains from one sample sequenced in a study of T-cell reconstitution after alpha-beta-depleted transplantation in children. Unique molecular identifiers were incorporated when the TCRbeta library was constructed. TCRdb analysed the PCR reads with MiXCR anew, one entry per CDR3 protein. The profile shows 200,000 to 250,000 distinct CDR3 sequences, 12% of them singletons. The starting material was PBMCs from the stem cell graft donor, obtained from the stem cell graft. The origin of the receptors is a human donor who donated a stem cell graft to a child with acute lymphoblastic leukemia.

The V call is TRBV6-2 or TRBV6-3, the J call TRBJ2-5, with TRBD1 matching over 11 bases. This CDR3 is 14 amino acids long. Trimming cost V 6 bases and J 4 bases; bases outside gene matches: 4. Per the germline V gene, CDR1 is MNHEY and CDR2 is SVGEGT. CDR3 residues: CASSPDRGRETQYF. The DNA of the CDR3 is TGTGCCAGCAGCCCGGACAGGGGGCGAGAGACCCAGTACTTC.

Only a few counts were recorded for this clonotype. The chain joins TRBV5-1 to TRBJ1-6; D perhaps matches TRBD1 (5 bases). The CDR3 has 14 amino acids. CDR1 and CDR2 (germline): SGHRS, YFSETQ. The V end was cut by 6 bases, the J end by 6 bases, with 13 bases between. The CDR3 sequence: CASNRGRSNSPLHF. CDR3 nucleotide sequence: TGCGCCAGCAACCGGGGGAGGTCTAATTCACCCCTCCACTTT.

As concerns this clonotype: A single base separates this from a much larger clone, so it may be a read error. The chain links TRBV6-1 to TRBJ2-3, with 13 positions matching TRBD2. From germline, CDR1 is MNHNS and CDR2 SASEGT. CDR3 size: 16 residues. CDR3 protein: CASSKGTSGITDTRYF. CDR3 DNA sequence: TGTGCCAGCAGTAAAGGGACTAGCGGGATCACAGATACGCGGTATTTT.

This clonotype was counted between two and nine times. This may come from a read error, since a much larger clone is one base off. Here the CDR3 DNA reads TGTGCCACCAGTGATAGGACCTCTGGGGCCAACGGCCTGACTTTC. It translates to CATSDRTSGANGLTF. This rearrangement joins TRBV24-1 to TRBJ2-6; perhaps TRBD1 as D (5 bases). Germline CDR1 reads KGHDR; CDR2 reads SFDVKD. The CDR3 loop spans 15 amino acids.

This clonotype was detected ten times or more. The chain links TRBV12-3 or TRBV12-4 to TRBJ1-2; D is undetermined. The germline V and J ends were trimmed by 1 base and 8 bases, with 8 bases remaining between them. This CDR3 spans 12 amino acids. This chain's CDR3 is CASSLGGRGYTF. The CDR3 DNA reads TGTGCCAGCAGTTTAGGAGGACGGGGCTACACCTTC.

This clonotype was observed at least ten times. Here the CDR3 DNA reads TGCAGTGCTATTTCACCGGGACTAGCGGGTAGCTCCTACGAGCAGTACTTC. The encoded protein is CSAISPGLAGSSYEQYF. The chain uses TRBV20-1 and TRBJ2-7, with 12 bases fitting TRBD2. The CDR3 extends over 17 amino acids. The germline V gene has CDR1 DFQATT and CDR2 SNEGSKA (reference sequence). V was clipped by 4 bases and J by 0 bases; unmatched bases: 10.

In the case of this clonotype: Being one base from a much bigger clone, this may be a read error. The rearrangement joins TRBV7-2 to TRBJ2-7; D unresolved. The germline CDR1 and CDR2 sequences are SGHTA and FQGNSA. V shed 5 bases and J shed 4 bases, with 12 bases lying between them. The CDR3 is 13 amino acids. This chain's CDR3 is CASSPPPLYEQYF. Written as DNA, the CDR3 is TGTGCCAGCAGCCCTCCACCCTTGTACGAGCAGTACTTC.

This clonotype was found a few times. The chain combines TRBV4-3 with TRBJ2-1; 10 positions agree with TRBD2. J was trimmed by 5 bases and V by 2 bases; bases with no gene match: 0. The V gene's germline CDR1 is LGHNA and CDR2 YSLEER. CDR3 length: 14 amino acids. Here the CDR3 reads CASSQLAGDNEQFF. CDR3 nucleotide sequence: TGCGCCAGCAGCCAACTAGCGGGGGACAATGAGCAGTTCTTC.

This clonotype was seen at least ten times. The rearrangement joins TRBV7-6 to TRBJ2-3; 8 bases are a match to TRBD1. Germline assignment: CDR1 SGHVS and CDR2 FNYEAQ. With V trimmed by 5 bases and J by 2 bases, 3 bases remained unmatched. This CDR3 has 14 amino acids. The CDR3 nucleotides are TGTGCCAGCAGCGAGACAGGGGCCACAGATACGCAGTATTTT. Its translation: CASSETGATDTQYF. Full variable domain (rest looked up from reference TRBV7-6 and TRBJ2-3): GAGVSQSPRYKVTKRGQDVALRCDPISGHVSLYWYRQALGQGPEFLTYFNYEAQQDKSGLPNDRFSAERPEGSISTLTIQRTEQRDSAMYRCASSETGATDTQYFGPGTRLTVL.

This clonotype has a count of ten or more. This chain joins TRBV25-1 and TRBJ2-7, with D perhaps matching TRBD1 (6 bases). The germline V gene has CDR1 MGHDK and CDR2 SYGVNS. This CDR3 has 15 residues. Trimming pared 4 bases from V and 1 base from J, leaving 14 bases between. DNA for the CDR3: TGTGCCAGCAGTGGATGGCAGGGGAGTTCCTACGAGCAGTACTTC. It is translated as CASSGWQGSSYEQYF.

V is TRBV5-6 and J is TRBJ2-1; TRBD1 aligns across 9 bases. Germline CDR1 is SGHDT and CDR2 is YYEEEE. This CDR3 has 15 residues. J lost 9 bases, V lost 4 bases, and 11 bases had no gene match. The CDR3 reads CASSRWWDRVAEQFF. In nucleotides, the CDR3 is TGTGCCAGCAGCCGCTGGTGGGACAGGGTTGCTGAGCAGTTCTTC.

Ten or more counts support this clonotype. The chain employs TRBV7-2 and TRBJ1-4, with D perhaps TRBD1 (6 bases). CDR3 length: 14 residues. Germline V gene data show CDR1 as SGHTA and CDR2 as FQGNSA. With 2 bases removed from V and 6 bases from J, the gap between germline ends came to 10 bases. In DNA, the CDR3 is TGTGCCAGCAGCTTACCGGGACAATATGAAAAACTGTTTTTT. Translating gives CASSLPGQYEKLFF.

This clonotype was counted at least ten times. This chain uses TRBV28 with TRBJ1-6, with 9 positions matching TRBD1. Trimming at V came to 0 bases and at J to 10 bases, leaving 4 bases not matched to a gene. The CDR3 spans 15 residues. Germline assignment: CDR1 MDHEN and CDR2 SYDVKM. The CDR3 DNA is TGTGCCAGCAGTTTATGGGGACAGGGCGACTCACCCCTCCACTTT. Residues: CASSLWGQGDSPLHF.

This chain links TRBV24-1 with TRBJ2-1, with D tentatively TRBD1 or TRBD2 (5 bases each). Trimming left V 4 bases short and J 3 bases short, with 9 bases between. Germline CDR1 KGHDR, CDR2 SFDVKD. This CDR3 is 14 amino acids long. CDR3 DNA: TGTGCCACCAGTGACGGGGCGGGCTACAATGAGCAGTTCTTC. Protein: CATSDGAGYNEQFF.

This clonotype was seen ten or more times. The gene calls are TRBV12-3 or TRBV12-4 and TRBJ1-4, with D hard to call. V was shortened by 1 base and J by 7 bases, with 10 bases between the two germline ends. CDR3 length equals 14 residues. The CDR3 here is CASSLGHASEKLFF. In DNA, the CDR3 is TGTGCCAGCAGTTTAGGACACGCCAGTGAAAAACTGTTTTTT.

This clonotype was counted ten times or more. The chain joins TRBV28 to TRBJ2-6, with D hard to call. The germline gives CDR1 MDHEN, CDR2 SYDVKM. The CDR3 is 18 residues long. V lost 4 bases, J lost 0 bases, and 16 bases lay in between. The CDR3: CASSYIDGKGSGANVLTF. In DNA form, the CDR3 reads TGTGCCAGCAGTTATATAGACGGAAAGGGCTCTGGGGCCAACGTCCTGACTTTC.

At least ten counts were recorded for this clonotype. The rearrangement uses TRBV10-3 and TRBJ2-7; D ambiguous. The CDR3 loop spans 13 amino acids. V lost 7 bases and J lost 4, with 14 bases in between. Germline CDR1 reads ENHRY; CDR2 reads SYGVKD. CDR3 protein: CAITPKPDYEQYF. The CDR3 DNA reads TGTGCCATCACCCCGAAACCTGATTACGAGCAGTACTTC.

This clonotype has a count of ten or more. The genes are TRBV4-1 and TRBJ2-3; 9 nucleotides align to TRBD2. Looked up from germline, CDR1 is MGHRA and CDR2 is YSYEKL. Germline trimming cut 1 base from V and 4 bases from J; bases unmatched to any gene: 15. CDR3 length equals 19 residues. CDR3 sequence reads: CASSQATGRVAGVSDTQYF. The CDR3 nucleotides are TGCGCCAGCAGCCAAGCGACAGGGCGAGTAGCGGGAGTATCAGATACGCAGTATTTT.

About this clonotype: Just one base apart from a much larger clone, this may be a read error. The conserved phenylalanine or tryptophan normally closing the CDR3 is absent here, so this likely arose from a read error. The rearrangement links TRBV7-8 to TRBJ2-3; no firm D call. V gave up 6 bases and J gave up 5 bases, with 18 bases separating them. Germline CDR1 SGHVS, CDR2 FQNEAQ. The CDR3 loop spans 15 amino acids. CDR3 coding DNA: TGTGCCAGCAGGCAAGGATACCCCTCCAGAGATACGCAGTATTCT. This codes for CASRQGYPSRDTQYS.

The chain is built from TRBV4-3 and TRBJ1-4, with D possibly being TRBD1 (5 bases). V was cut by 0 bases and J by 3 bases, with 11 bases left in between. This CDR3 region has 16 residues. Germline V gene lookup returns CDR1 LGHNA and CDR2 YSLEER. The chain's CDR3 is CASSQDPGSANEKLFF. The CDR3 DNA reads as TGCGCCAGCAGCCAAGACCCAGGGTCGGCTAATGAAAAACTGTTTTTT.